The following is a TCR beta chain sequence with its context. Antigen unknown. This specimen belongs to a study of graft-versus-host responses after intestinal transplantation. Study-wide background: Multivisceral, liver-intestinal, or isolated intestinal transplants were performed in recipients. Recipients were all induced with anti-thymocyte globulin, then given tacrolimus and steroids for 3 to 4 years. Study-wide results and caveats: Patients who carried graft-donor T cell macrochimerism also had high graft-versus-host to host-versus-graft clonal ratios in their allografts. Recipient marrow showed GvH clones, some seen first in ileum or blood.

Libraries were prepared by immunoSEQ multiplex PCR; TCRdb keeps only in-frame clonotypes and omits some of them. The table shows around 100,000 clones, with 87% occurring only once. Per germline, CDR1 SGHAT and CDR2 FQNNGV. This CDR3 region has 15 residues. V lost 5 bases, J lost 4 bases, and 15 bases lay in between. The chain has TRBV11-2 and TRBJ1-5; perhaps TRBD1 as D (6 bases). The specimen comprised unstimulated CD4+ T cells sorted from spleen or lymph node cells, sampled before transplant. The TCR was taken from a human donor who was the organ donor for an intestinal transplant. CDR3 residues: CASSAGATGNQPQHF. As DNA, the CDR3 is TGTGCCAGCAGCGCTGGGGCGACAGGAAATCAGCCCCAGCATTTT.